Below are 4 T cell receptor beta chains sequenced from a single sample in a study of spatial heterogeneity in lung cancer. The time point here: sample taken at primary tumor resection. The authors sequenced whole RNA from tumor, nontumor lung or frozen PBMC without sorting. TCRdb analysed the 5' RACE reads with MiXCR anew, one entry per CDR3 protein. The table includes tens of thousands of distinct CDR3 sequences, about a fifth detected once. The source material was PBMCs, sampled at surgery. The receptor set was obtained from a male donor with early-stage non-small cell lung cancer.

This clonotype was found a few times. The chain carries TRBV11-1 and TRBJ1-1, with D tentatively TRBD1 (5 bases). This CDR3 has 13 amino acids. V lost 5 bases, J lost 0 bases, and 7 bases lay in between. The germline V gene encodes CDR1 SGHAT and CDR2 FQDESV (reference sequence). CDR3 amino acids: CASSRTLNTEAFF. CDR3 nucleotide sequence: TGTGCCAGCAGCCGGACACTGAACACTGAAGCTTTCTTT.

The table lists this clonotype with a few counts. The chain recombines TRBV20-1 with TRBJ1-1; weak D call: TRBD1 (6 bases). The V and J ends lost 7 bases and 1 base respectively, with 13 bases between them. CDR1 and CDR2 from the germline V gene are DFQATT and SNEGSKA (reference sequence). This CDR3 has 13 residues. The CDR3, as DNA: TGCAGTGTTTCGCGAGGGGGGAACACTGAAGCTTTCTTT. It encodes CSVSRGGNTEAFF.

The sample holds a few counts of this clonotype. The chain uses TRBV28 and TRBJ1-4, with TRBD1 as a possible D gene (5 bases). The germline gives CDR1 MDHEN, CDR2 SYDVKM. This CDR3 has 15 residues. V was shortened by 6 bases and J by 3 bases, with 14 bases between the two germline ends. CDR3 region: CASSRRGAANEKLFF. The CDR3 bases are TGTGCCAGCAGCCGCCGAGGGGCAGCTAATGAAAAACTGTTTTTT.

Written as DNA, the CDR3 is TGTGCCAGCAGTTACTCTGGGGAGGGAGGCGAGCAGTACTTC. Protein sequence: CASSYSGEGGEQYF. The V call is TRBV6-6, the J call TRBJ2-7; 7 bases are shared with TRBD2. The CDR3 sequence is 14 residues long. The V gene end was trimmed by 0 bases and the J gene end by 6 bases; junction bases not matched to a gene: 5. CDR1 MNHNY and CDR2 SVGAGI come from the germline V gene (reference sequence).